This T cell receptor (beta chain) was documented in a study of response to subunit inactivated influenza vaccine (dated by TCRdb to between 2017 and 2018). Turning to the overall study: The study used deep quantitative T cell receptor repertoire profiling to track responses to a trivalent subunit inactivated influenza vaccine. Findings and caveats that apply to the study as a whole: It was suggested by the authors that each seasonal influenza vaccination may recruit only a limited number of new T cells.

Sequences SEHNR (CDR1) and FQNEAQ (CDR2) are obtained from the germline V gene (reference sequence). At the junction V is shortened by 5 bases and J by 4 bases, with 17 bases in between. The CDR3 goes from the cysteine to the phenylalanine over 15 residues. The retained sequence is limited to the CDR3, 45 bases, with the frame set at the first base. The receptor library was made with RT-PCR. The instrument was an Illumina HiSeq 2500. Through fastp at Q25 and MiXCR, TCRdb rebuilt clones from the public reads, retaining in-frame beta chains. Each entry merges the rows of one CDR3 protein and shows their most common DNA and genes. Here the sample has around 520,000 distinct CDR3 sequences; 25% occur a single time. Around 1.8% of the sample belongs to the ten largest clones. This clonotype was picked up a small number of times. Its recognized antigen is unknown. Per-nucleotide qualities are absent, and no much larger clonotype sits a single base away.

This receptor was taken from a man aged 50 to 59 who received an inactivated influenza vaccine. Donor details come from another sample of the same person, matched by shared clones. The sample here was CD4+ T cells sorted from PBMCs, taken about 5 days after vaccination. Here the chain combines TRBV7-9 and TRBJ1-2; no D gene is confidently identified. The DNA is TGTGCCAGCAGCCCCGACGGGGAACCCCGCTATGGCTACACCTTC. Protein translation: CASSPDGEPRYGYTF.